A selection of T cell receptor beta chains follows, all from one sample in a study of CD4 and CD8 cells across lung adenocarcinoma regions. TCRdb reprocessed the PCR reads with MiXCR, giving one entry per CDR3 protein. This sample has some 9,600 distinct CDR3 sequences, with about 47% found just once. Sequenced material: CD4+ T cells from the margin of a lung tumor. The receptor set was obtained from a male donor with lung adenocarcinoma. The CD4 and CD8 labels of this study may be unreliable. CDR3s include the opening cysteine and the closing phenylalanine or tryptophan. D genes are given only for firm matches. Rows may omit the clone size; those that give it use once, few, many or a size class.

cdr3_aa cdr3_nt v_call clone_size d_call j_call
CASSHRTGGYGYTF TGTGCCAGCAGCCACAGGACAGGGGGCTATGGCTACACCTTC TRBV14 . TRBD1 TRBJ1-2
CASGRGLLLEQYF TGCGCCAGCGGGAGGGGCTTGCTACTCGAGCAGTACTTC TRBV10-1 many TRBD2 TRBJ2-7
CASRNGPDKDTQYF TGTGCGAGCCGTAATGGCCCCGACAAAGATACGCAGTACTTC TRBV6-4 . . TRBJ2-7
CASSYGGSNTEAFF TGTGCCAGCAGTTACGGGGGATCGAACACTGAAGCTTTCTTT TRBV6-5 once . TRBJ1-1
CASSRIIGGSNYGYTF TGTGCCAGCTCCAGGATCATCGGCGGATCTAACTATGGCTACACCTTC TRBV6-1 medium-sized . TRBJ1-2
CASSYSGGNYEQYF TGTGCCAGCAGTTACTCGGGAGGCAACTACGAGCAGTACTTC TRBV6-5 many . TRBJ2-7
CASSYTKLAGGQDTQYF TGTGCCAGCAGTTACACCAAACTAGCGGGAGGGCAGGATACGCAGTATTTT TRBV6-5 . TRBD2 TRBJ2-3
CASSWDMGTQYF TGTGCCAGCAGCTGGGACATGGGGACCCAGTACTTC TRBV7-2 . . TRBJ2-5
CAIQGSDYGYTF TGTGCCATTCAGGGTTCGGACTATGGCTACACCTTC TRBV28 . . TRBJ1-2
CATSMSRELRYEQYF TGTGCCACCAGCATGTCCCGGGAGTTAAGGTACGAGCAGTACTTC TRBV15 many . TRBJ2-7
CAGGDGGGDQDTQYF TGTGCCGGGGGGGACGGGGGCGGTGACCAAGATACCCAGTATTTC TRBV10-3 . . TRBJ2-3
CASSRTGQVLYF TGCGCCAGCAGTCGGACTGGACAGGTGTTGTATTTT TRBV10-1 . TRBD1 TRBJ2-3
CASSSPGGLTGEQYF TGTGCCAGCAGCTCACCGGGGGGGCTCACGGGCGAGCAGTACTTC TRBV11-3 . TRBD2 TRBJ2-7